One sample yielded the 27 T cell receptor beta chains listed below, sequenced in a study of identical twins' blood T cells. In TCRdb, the 5' RACE reads were re-called with MiXCR into one record per CDR3 protein. The profile shows about 370,000 distinct CDR3 sequences, about 28% of them singletons. The specimen was PBMCs. The receptors come from a woman aged 18-55 years in good health.

This clonotype occurred a few times. The V call is TRBV20-1, the J call TRBJ1-5; 7 bases fit TRBD1. Germline CDR1 is DFQATT and CDR2 is SNEGSKA (reference sequence). V was clipped by 6 bases and J by 1 base; unmatched bases: 3. CDR3 length equals 13 residues. The CDR3 is CSAKTGSNQPQHF. CDR3 in DNA: TGCAGTGCGAAGACAGGGAGCAATCAGCCCCAGCATTTT.

This clonotype was counted at least ten times. The V call is TRBV2, the J call TRBJ1-1, with D possibly matching TRBD1 (6 bases). CDR3 length: 12 amino acids. The V end lost 8 bases, the J end lost 5 bases, and 12 bases lay between the germline ends. CDR1 and CDR2 from the germline V gene are SNHLY and FYNNEI. CDR3: CASSRGETEAFF. The CDR3 region has the DNA TGTGCCAGCTCTAGGGGGGAAACTGAAGCTTTCTTT.

V gene TRBV3-1 combines with J gene TRBJ2-7; the match to TRBD1 covers 8 bases. Germline V gene lookup returns CDR1 LGHDT and CDR2 YNNKEL (reference sequence). The CDR3 has 16 residues. V trimming: 0 bases; J trimming: 3 bases; junction bases outside the gene matches: 7. This CDR3 reads CASSQDFADRDYEQYF. The CDR3 region has the DNA TGTGCCAGCAGCCAAGATTTTGCGGACAGGGACTACGAGCAGTACTTC.

The rearrangement uses TRBV12-3 or TRBV12-4 and TRBJ2-7; D might be TRBD1 (5 bases). V dropped 5 bases and J dropped 9 bases, with 17 bases sitting between them. The CDR3 consists of 13 residues. The CDR3 spells CASSIPGFSVQYF. As DNA, the CDR3 is TGTGCCAGCAGTATACCAGGGTTTTCGGTGCAGTACTTC.

The chain has TRBV9 and TRBJ2-1, with TRBD2 matching 10 bases. V shed 5 bases, J shed 4 bases, and the junction held 6 bases outside the gene matches. This CDR3 spans 15 amino acids. The germline V gene encodes CDR1 SGDLS and CDR2 YYNGEE. For the CDR3, the DNA is TGTGCCAGCAGGCCCGGGACTAGCGTGTACAATGAGCAGTTCTTC. Its protein product is CASRPGTSVYNEQFF.

This clonotype has only a few counts. This chain joins TRBV7-9 and TRBJ1-1; D perhaps matches TRBD1 (6 bases). V lost 6 bases to trimming and J lost 5 bases, with 10 bases between them. Germline values: CDR1 SEHNR, CDR2 FQNEAQ (reference sequence). The CDR3 is 12 amino acids. The CDR3 spells CASRYRGTEAFF. The CDR3 nucleotides read TGTGCCAGCAGATATAGGGGGACTGAAGCTTTCTTT.

The sample holds a few counts of this clonotype. CDR3 nucleotide sequence: TGCAGTGCTTTACTGGACAGGAACTACGAGCAGTACTTC. Translation gives CSALLDRNYEQYF. V and J are TRBV20-1 and TRBJ2-7, with 7 bases lining up with TRBD1. V lost 5 bases to trimming and J lost 3 bases; unmatched junction nucleotides: 7. The germline V gene has CDR1 DFQATT and CDR2 SNEGSKA (reference sequence). The CDR3 has 13 residues.

The rearrangement links TRBV3-1 to TRBJ1-4, with D tentatively TRBD1 (5 bases). The CDR3 length is 14 residues. CDR1 and CDR2 (germline): LGHDT, YNNKEL (reference sequence). The V end lost 0 bases, the J end lost 10 bases, and 12 bases lay between the germline ends. The CDR3 reads CASSQDPGYGKLFF. For the CDR3, the DNA is TGTGCCAGCAGCCAAGATCCAGGGTATGGAAAACTGTTTTTT.

This clonotype was seen a few times. The V call is TRBV9, the J call TRBJ2-3; 9 nucleotides match TRBD2. The germline V gene has CDR1 SGDLS and CDR2 YYNGEE. V dropped 0 bases and J dropped 3; count of bases not matched to a gene: 5. The CDR3 has 16 amino acids. The CDR3 here is CASSVAISGGTDTQYF. The CDR3 DNA follows: TGTGCCAGCAGCGTAGCGATTAGCGGGGGAACAGATACGCAGTATTTT.

V is TRBV13 and J is TRBJ1-2, with D maybe TRBD1 (6 bases). The germline gives CDR1 PRHDT, CDR2 FYEKMQ (reference sequence). CDR3 length: 14 amino acids. V lost 5 bases, J lost 5 bases, and 15 bases lay in between. The CDR3 reads CASSPRGGQYGYTF. CDR3 nucleotide sequence: TGTGCCAGCAGCCCCCGAGGAGGACAGTATGGCTACACCTTC.

The chain is built from TRBV9 and TRBJ2-1; D may be TRBD2 (5 bases). Germline CDR1 is SGDLS and CDR2 is YYNGEE. CDR3 length: 15 amino acids. V was clipped by 4 bases and J by 3 bases, with 14 bases between them. DNA for the CDR3: TGTGCCAGCAGCCCACCGGGTGGACTCTACAATGAGCAGTTCTTC. This encodes CASSPPGGLYNEQFF.

This rearrangement joins TRBV29-1 to TRBJ1-1; D may be TRBD1 (5 bases). Per germline, CDR1 SQVTM and CDR2 ANQGSEA. Trimming removed 6 bases at V and 4 bases at J, with 21 bases between. This CDR3 region has 15 residues. The CDR3 here is CSVAGTPSGSTEAFF. The CDR3 DNA is TGCAGCGTGGCCGGGACTCCCTCCGGTTCCACTGAAGCTTTCTTT.

The chain links TRBV3-1 to TRBJ2-2, with unresolved D. Trimming took 4 bases from V and 3 from J, leaving 6 bases between them. The CDR3 is 13 residues long. Germline lookup yields CDR1 LGHDT and CDR2 YNNKEL (reference sequence). The CDR3 here is CASSPAHTGELFF. CDR3 coding DNA: TGTGCCAGCAGCCCCGCACACACCGGGGAGCTGTTTTTT.

This clonotype showed up just a few times. This chain uses TRBV5-1 with TRBJ2-2; 11 bases align to TRBD2. Germline V gene data show CDR1 as SGHRS and CDR2 as YFSETQ. The CDR3 sequence is 17 residues long. Trimming cost V 3 bases and J 4 bases; bases outside gene matches: 8. The CDR3 DNA reads as TGCGCCAGCAGCTCAACTAGCGGGGGTAGATTCACCGGGGAGCTGTTTTTT. Its translation: CASSSTSGGRFTGELFF.

The rearrangement joins TRBV6-4 to TRBJ2-1; 9 bases line up with TRBD2. The V gene's germline CDR1 is MRHNA and CDR2 SNTAGT. V shed 3 bases and J 6 bases; nucleotides not matched to a gene: 6. The CDR3 runs to 15 residues. The CDR3 reads CASSDSGTSPNEQFF. The CDR3 bases are TGTGCCAGCAGTGATTCCGGGACTAGCCCCAATGAGCAGTTCTTC.

This sequence joins TRBV29-1 and TRBJ2-7; D is ambiguous. The germline CDR1 and CDR2 sequences are SQVTM and ANQGSEA. This CDR3 region has 12 residues. Trimming removed 6 bases at V and 5 bases at J, with 14 bases between. The CDR3, as DNA: TGCAGCGTACGAAGAGCTGGGGACGAGCAGTACTTC. Translated, it gives CSVRRAGDEQYF.

The chain has TRBV3-1 and TRBJ1-1, with D perhaps TRBD1 (6 bases). In germline, CDR1 is LGHDT, CDR2 YNNKEL (reference sequence). Trimming took 2 bases from V and 4 from J, leaving 11 bases between them. This CDR3 comprises 14 residues. The CDR3 here is CASSQFTGSTEAFF. The DNA of the CDR3 is TGTGCCAGCAGCCAATTTACAGGGAGCACTGAAGCTTTCTTT.

Only a few counts were recorded for this clonotype. As DNA, the CDR3 is TGTGCCAGCATGGGTACTAGCGGGAGGGCCAATGAGCAGTTCTTC. Protein product: CASMGTSGRANEQFF. The rearrangement links TRBV12-3 or TRBV12-4 to TRBJ2-1; TRBD2 matches at 13 bases. This CDR3 has 15 amino acids. J gave up 6 bases and V 7 bases, and 6 bases lay outside the gene matches.

This clonotype has only a few counts. The chain employs TRBV19 and TRBJ2-1; either TRBD1 or TRBD2 may supply D (5 bases each). The V gene lost 3 bases and the J gene lost 2 bases, with 8 bases spanning the gap. Germline V gene sequence: CDR1 LNHDA, CDR2 SQIVND (reference sequence). The CDR3 length is 14 residues. CDR3 sequence reads: CASSMQGAYNEQFF. The CDR3 nucleotides are TGTGCCAGTAGTATGCAGGGAGCCTACAATGAGCAGTTCTTC.

This clonotype was detected a few times. The chain couples TRBV2 to TRBJ1-2; D gene uncertain. Germline V gene lookup returns CDR1 SNHLY and CDR2 FYNNEI. The CDR3 has 14 residues. Between the trimmed V and J ends, which lost 6 bases and 5 bases, there was a span of 16 bases. The CDR3 reads CASRRMESRYGYTF. The CDR3 bases are TGTGCCAGCAGGCGGATGGAATCTCGTTATGGCTACACCTTC.

A few counts support this clonotype. The chain recombines TRBV7-9 with TRBJ1-2; no clear D gene. CDR3 size: 15 residues. Germline V gene lookup returns CDR1 SEHNR and CDR2 FQNEAQ (reference sequence). V lost 0 bases, J lost 3 bases, and 11 bases lay in between. In DNA form, the CDR3 reads TGTGCCAGCAGCTTAGCGCACAGCTACTACTATGGCTACACCTTC. The encoded protein is CASSLAHSYYYGYTF.

As concerns this clonotype: Sequence at one end of the junction differs from germline and may be a read error. The genes are TRBV7-2 and TRBJ2-2, with D perhaps TRBD2 (5 bases). Germline values: CDR1 SGHTA, CDR2 FQGNSA. This CDR3 contains 17 residues. CDR3 coding DNA: TGTGCCAGTAGCTTTCCCCGTAGCGACACGAACACCGGGGAGCTGTTTTTT. It yields the protein CASSFPRSDTNTGELFF.

This sequence joins TRBV19 and TRBJ1-5; no firm D call. V lost 3 bases and J lost 7, with 10 bases in between. The CDR3 spans 13 residues. CDR1 and CDR2 from the germline V gene are LNHDA and SQIVND (reference sequence). CDR3 in amino acids: CASSIRVGQPQHF. CDR3 DNA: TGTGCCAGTAGTATCCGGGTCGGGCAGCCCCAGCATTTT.

Only a few counts were recorded for this clonotype. This chain connects TRBV12-3 or TRBV12-4 to TRBJ2-1, with 11 positions matching TRBD2. The V and J ends lost 5 bases and 4 bases, in that order; junction bases with no gene match: 7. CDR3 length equals 16 residues. The CDR3 region is CASSPPGLAAYNEQFF. DNA for the CDR3: TGTGCCAGCAGTCCACCGGGACTAGCGGCTTACAATGAGCAGTTCTTC.

This clonotype was seen a few times. The V and J genes are TRBV28 and TRBJ1-1; D ambiguous. The length of the CDR3 is 11 residues. The germline gives CDR1 MDHEN, CDR2 SYDVKM. Trimming removed 5 bases from V and 6 bases from J, with 7 bases in between. The CDR3, as DNA: TGTGCCAGCAGTCTAGAGGCTGAAGCTTTCTTT. The encoded protein is CASSLEAEAFF.

V and J are TRBV21-1 and TRBJ1-2. TRBV21-1 is a pseudogene segment. The CDR3 is made up of 11 amino acids. CDR3 loop: CASSKVEGYTF. CDR3 nucleotide sequence: TGTGCCAGCAGCAAAGTCGAAGGCTACACCTTC.

V and J are TRBV7-9 and TRBJ1-6; D unresolved. The CDR3 spans 15 residues. The V gene's germline CDR1 is SEHNR and CDR2 FQNEAQ (reference sequence). The V and J ends lost 7 bases and 3 bases respectively, with 13 bases between them. The DNA for the CDR3 is TGTGCCAGCATCTCCGAACATCTCTATAATTCACCCCTCCACTTT. Translation gives CASISEHLYNSPLHF.